Listed below are T cell receptor beta chains from one sample, sequenced in a study of T cells in tumors after PD-1 blockade. Profiling relied on immunoSEQ multiplex PCR, and the TCRdb table lists in-frame clones only, not all of them. The sample has more than 11,000 clones, over 80% seen once. This specimen was PBMCs, taken after anti-PD-1 treatment. The receptor source for this set is a human donor with basal cell carcinoma. The CDR3 runs from the conserved cysteine through the conserved F or W. Each record gives: V gene, D gene, clone size, J gene, CDR3 DNA, CDR3 protein. The D gene is left open where the match is weak. A row's size may be missing; if present it is once, few, many or a size class.

TRBV5-6	-	-	TRBJ2-1	TGTGCCAGCACCTTCTTAAAATCCCAACGGGTAGGGGATGATGAGCAGTTCTTC	CASTFLKSQRVGDDEQFF
TRBV19	-	-	TRBJ1-5	TGTGCCAGTCGCCGGGACAGCAATCAGCCCCAGCATTTT	CASRRDSNQPQHF
TRBV5-1	-	-	TRBJ2-2	TGCGCCAGCAGCTTGAGGGGGGATAACACCGGGGAGCTGTTTTTT	CASSLRGDNTGELFF
TRBV6-2/TRBV6-3	-	-	TRBJ2-5	TGTGCCAGCAGTTACGAAGTGGGCGAGACCCAGTACTTC	CASSYEVGETQYF
TRBV28	-	-	TRBJ1-1	TGTGCCAGCAGTTTAGGCTATGGAGGAACAGAAGCTTTCTTT	CASSLGYGGTEAFF
TRBV13	-	once	TRBJ2-2	TGTGCCAGACCCGTAGGTCGGTCGACAGGCAACACCGGGGAGCTGTTTTTT	CARPVGRSTGNTGELFF
TRBV18	-	-	TRBJ1-1	TGTGCCAGCTCACCCCAAGGGGAGGCTGAAGCTTTCTTT	CASSPQGEAEAFF
TRBV7-3	-	-	TRBJ1-1	TGTGCCAAGGAGCTCCAGGGGACGGCTTTCTTT	CAKELQGTAFF
TRBV5-4	-	-	TRBJ2-1	TGTGCCAGCAGCTTGTCAAATTCCTACAATGAGCAGTTCTTC	CASSLSNSYNEQFF
TRBV6-5	TRBD2	once	TRBJ2-1	TGTGCCAGCAGTTACGCTAGCGGGAGCCCCTACAATGAGCAGTTCTTC	CASSYASGSPYNEQFF
TRBV21-1	-	-	TRBJ2-7	TGTGCCAGCAGGGACGGGGCTCATAGCGGGAGGGCCACCCACGAGCAGTACTTC	CASRDGAHSGRATHEQYF
TRBV5-4	TRBD2	-	TRBJ2-5	TGTGCCAGCAGCTTGGAGGGACTAGCGGGGGGTTGGGAGACCCAGTACTTC	CASSLEGLAGGWETQYF
TRBV2	-	few	TRBJ2-2	TGTGCCAGCAGGGGGCCGGGGGGCTTCACCGGGGAGCTGTTTTTT	CASRGPGGFTGELFF
TRBV28	-	-	TRBJ2-7	TGTGCCAGCAGTCTGCGGGCCCTGACGGAAAGCTCCTACGAGCAGTACTTC	CASSLRALTESSYEQYF
TRBV18	TRBD1	-	TRBJ1-1	TGTGCCAGCTCACTCTCGACAGGGTGGAATGGGGCTTTCTTT	CASSLSTGWNGAFF
TRBV4-1	-	-	TRBJ1-2	TGCGCCAGCAGCCCCCGGACAGATGGCTACACCTTC	CASSPRTDGYTF
TRBV10-2	TRBD1	-	TRBJ1-5	TGCGCCAGCAGTGAGTCGTCAGGGGGCCTGCCCCAGCATTTT	CASSESSGGLPQHF
TRBV10-1	-	few	TRBJ2-1	TGCGCCAGCAGTACAGGGTTGGGTTCCTACAATGAGCAGTTCTTC	CASSTGLGSYNEQFF
TRBV2	TRBD2	-	TRBJ2-7	TGTGCCAGCAGGGTCCTAGCGGGGCTCTACGAGCAGTACTTC	CASRVLAGLYEQYF
TRBV27	TRBD2	-	TRBJ2-3	TGTGCCAGCAGTCCGTGGACTAGCACGGTACCTGATACGCAGTATTTT	CASSPWTSTVPDTQYF
TRBV5-1	-	once	TRBJ1-6	TGCGCCAGCAGCTTGTTCTCGGAGAATAATTCACCCCTCCACTTT	CASSLFSENNSPLHF
TRBV24-1	-	few	TRBJ1-5	TGTGCCACCAGTGATGCAGGGTGGGGCAATCAGCCCCAGCATTTT	CATSDAGWGNQPQHF
TRBV5-6	-	-	TRBJ1-3	TGTGCCAGCAGCTTGATCCGCGTTGGAAACACCATATATTTT	CASSLIRVGNTIYF
TRBV28	-	-	TRBJ1-1	TGTGCCAGCAGTTTAGGCCCCCCGGTGGGAGCTTTCTTT	CASSLGPPVGAFF
TRBV5-1	-	-	TRBJ1-1	TGCGCCAGCAGCTCAAATACAGGGTGGAACACTGAAGCTTTCTTT	CASSSNTGWNTEAFF
TRBV5-1	-	-	TRBJ1-5	TGCGCCAGCACCCTGGGAAGGGAGGATAGGCAGCCCCAGCATTTT	CASTLGREDRQPQHF
TRBV27	TRBD1	-	TRBJ2-2	TGTGCCAGCAGTAAAGGGGACAGGGACACCGGGGAGCTGTTTTTT	CASSKGDRDTGELFF
TRBV3-1/TRBV3-2	-	once	TRBJ2-6	TGTGCCAGCAGCCCTTCAGTTACCTCTGGGGCCAACGTCCTGACTTTC	CASSPSVTSGANVLTF
TRBV4-1	-	-	TRBJ1-3	TGCGCCAGCAGCCCCTCAACTGGAAACACCATATATTTT	CASSPSTGNTIYF
TRBV27	-	-	TRBJ1-5	TGTGCCAGCAGTTCCCTCAATCAGCCCCAGCATTTT	CASSSLNQPQHF
TRBV7-8	-	-	TRBJ2-3	TGTGCCAGCAGCTTAGCCCACGGGACAGATACGCAGTATTTT	CASSLAHGTDTQYF
TRBV6-5	-	-	TRBJ1-2	TGTGCCAGCAGTTACCGGAAGATCTGGAGCCGAGGCTACACCTTC	CASSYRKIWSRGYTF
TRBV29-1	-	-	TRBJ2-2	TGCAGCGGGACCTTCGGGGTCTCGAACACCGGGGAGCTGTTTTTT	CSGTFGVSNTGELFF
TRBV19	TRBD1	-	TRBJ1-1	TGTGCCAGTAGCGCACCCCAAGGGGGCGCGAACACTGAAGCTTTCTTT	CASSAPQGGANTEAFF
TRBV30	-	-	TRBJ2-6	TGTGCCTCGCTTATTTCCTCTGGGGCCAACGTCCTGACTTTC	CASLISSGANVLTF
TRBV9	TRBD1	-	TRBJ1-6	TGTGCCAGCAGCGTAGCTGGGACAGGCATGAATTCACCCCTCCACTTT	CASSVAGTGMNSPLHF
TRBV7-6	TRBD1	-	TRBJ2-2	TGTGCCAGCAGCCCAATACGACAGGGGGCGAACGGGGAGCTGTTTTTT	CASSPIRQGANGELFF
TRBV4-1	-	-	TRBJ2-3	TGCGCCAGCAGACTCTCAGGGACGGATACGCAGTATTTT	CASRLSGTDTQYF
TRBV28	-	-	TRBJ1-5	TGTGCCAGCTCGGCCGAGAGGGGGAGATATAGCAATCAGCCCCAGCATTTT	CASSAERGRYSNQPQHF
TRBV5-6	-	-	TRBJ2-7	TGTGCCAGCAGCCGTGGCGACCAGAAGGTCTACGAGCAGTACTTC	CASSRGDQKVYEQYF
TRBV2	TRBD1	-	TRBJ1-2	TGTGCCAGCAGTGAAAAGGGGGCGGAGGGCTACACCTTC	CASSEKGAEGYTF
TRBV24-1	TRBD1	-	TRBJ1-2	TGTGCCACCAGTGACCGGAGGACAGGAAAATATGGCTACACCTTC	CATSDRRTGKYGYTF
TRBV11-3	-	-	TRBJ2-1	TGTGCCAGCAGCTTAGATGGAACCTACAATGAGCAGTTCTTC	CASSLDGTYNEQFF